The 26 T cell receptor beta chains below come from one sample, sequenced in a study of identical twins. TCRdb re-derived calls from the 5' RACE reads in MiXCR, one entry per CDR3 protein. The sample lists under 350,000 distinct CDR3 sequences, roughly 9.8% occurring once. These data also featured in a second study, about yellow fever vaccine responses in identical twins.

Sequences were obtained from CD8+ T cells sorted from blood. These receptors were collected from a woman younger than 35 in good health.

This clonotype was observed a handful of times. The chain uses TRBV20-1 and TRBJ2-5, with 9 bases identical to TRBD1. This CDR3 has 16 residues. In germline, CDR1 is DFQATT, CDR2 SNEGSKA (reference sequence). The V segment lost 0 bases and the J segment 3 bases; nucleotides outside the gene matches: 8. The CDR3, as DNA: TGCAGTGCTAGAGATTACAGGGGGCAGGGAAAAGAGACCCAGTACTTC. Translation gives CSARDYRGQGKETQYF.

This clonotype has only a few counts. The chain carries TRBV11-1 and TRBJ2-1; D is undetermined. Germline V gene sequence: CDR1 SGHAT, CDR2 FQDESV (reference sequence). The CDR3 is 12 amino acids. V was cut by 4 bases and J by 4 bases, with 5 bases left in between. In DNA, the CDR3 is TGTGCCAGCAGCTCGCCTTACAATGAGCAGTTCTTC. Translated: CASSSPYNEQFF.

This clonotype has a count of ten or more. J is TRBJ2-7 and V is TRBV20-1; weak D call: TRBD2 (6 bases). This CDR3 has 12 residues. Per germline, CDR1 DFQATT and CDR2 SNEGSKA (reference sequence). Trimming removed 3 bases from V and 5 bases from J, with 11 bases in between. The CDR3 coding sequence is TGCAGTGCTAGTGCGGGATTCGACGAGCAGTACTTC. Translating it yields CSASAGFDEQYF.

Of note for this clonotype: Compared with germline, one end of the junction differs, possibly owing to a read error. The rearrangement joins TRBV7-9 to TRBJ2-5; no definite D call. Germline V CDR1 and CDR2: SEHNR, FQNEAQ (reference sequence). This CDR3 comprises 13 residues. The CDR3 loop reads CARSFPSQETQYF. The CDR3 nucleotides are TGTGCCAGAAGCTTCCCCAGCCAAGAGACCCAGTACTTC.

V usage is TRBV4-3 and J usage is TRBJ2-1; 8 positions agree with TRBD2. Germline trimming cut 2 bases from V and 7 bases from J; bases unmatched to any gene: 10. From germline, CDR1 is LGHNA and CDR2 YSLEER. The CDR3 is 16 amino acids. The CDR3 sequence: CASSQISGSSQNEQFF. As DNA, the CDR3 is TGCGCCAGCAGCCAAATCAGCGGGAGCAGCCAGAATGAGCAGTTCTTC.

This clonotype was seen a handful of times. This chain links TRBV11-2 with TRBJ1-4; D uncertain. Trimming removed 1 base at V and 5 bases at J, with 11 bases between. The CDR3 is 15 amino acids. Germline lookup yields CDR1 SGHAT and CDR2 FQNNGV. CDR3 DNA: TGTGCCAGCAGCTTAGTAATCCAGAAGAATGAAAAACTGTTTTTT. Its protein is CASSLVIQKNEKLFF.

This chain joins TRBV10-3 and TRBJ2-7, with TRBD2 matching over 14 bases. The CDR3 sequence is 17 residues long. Looked up from germline, CDR1 is ENHRY and CDR2 is SYGVKD. Trimming removed 3 bases from V and 2 bases from J; junction bases left unmatched: 6. CDR3 amino acids: CAISEKTSGRGAYEQYF. The CDR3 nucleotides read TGTGCCATCAGTGAAAAGACTAGCGGGAGGGGAGCCTACGAGCAGTACTTC.

In this sample, this clonotype turned up a few times. J is TRBJ2-3 and V is TRBV18, with 8 bases matching TRBD2. This CDR3 comprises 17 residues. The V gene's germline CDR1 is KGHSH and CDR2 LQKENI. The junction had 12 bases not matched to a gene; V was cut back by 3 bases and J by 4 bases. The CDR3 DNA sequence: TGTGCCAGCTCACCCTTCGAAGCCGGGAGGGACGCAGATACGCAGTATTTT. Residues: CASSPFEAGRDADTQYF.

The chain couples TRBV30 to TRBJ2-1; TRBD2 is a possible D gene (5 bases). Germline CDR1 GTSNPN, CDR2 SVGIG (reference sequence). This CDR3 is 15 amino acids long. V dropped 4 bases and J dropped 3 bases, with 16 bases sitting between them. In DNA, the CDR3 is TGTGCCTGGACCGACGGGCAAGGAGGCTACAATGAGCAGTTCTTC. It is translated as CAWTDGQGGYNEQFF.

This clonotype came up a few times. The CDR3 DNA reads as TGTGCCAGCAGTGAAAAGGCTTTGGCGGGTCCGAACATTCAGTACTTC. Protein sequence: CASSEKALAGPNIQYF. V is TRBV6-4 and J is TRBJ2-4, with D maybe TRBD2 (5 bases). The V end lost 3 bases, the J end lost 7 bases, and 19 bases lay between the germline ends. In germline, CDR1 is MRHNA, CDR2 SNTAGT. This CDR3 contains 16 residues.

The chain couples TRBV7-3 to TRBJ2-7; 11 bases are shared with TRBD1. The germline CDR1 and CDR2 sequences are SGHTA and FQGTGA. The CDR3 covers 13 residues. The V gene end was trimmed by 3 bases and the J gene end by 6 bases; junction bases not matched to a gene: 1. CDR3 sequence: CASSLGQGGEQYF. The CDR3 DNA reads TGTGCCAGCAGCTTGGGACAGGGGGGCGAGCAGTACTTC.

This clonotype was picked up many times. This sequence joins TRBV3-1 and TRBJ2-1; 12 bases match TRBD2. The CDR3 is 15 residues long. The V gene end was trimmed by 4 bases and the J gene end by 5 bases; junction bases not matched to a gene: 3. Germline assignment: CDR1 LGHDT and CDR2 YNNKEL (reference sequence). CDR3: CASSPRLAGDNEQFF. The CDR3 DNA reads as TGTGCCAGCAGCCCCAGACTAGCGGGGGACAATGAGCAGTTCTTC.

This chain joins TRBV4-2 and TRBJ2-6, with D hard to call. Deletions cut 0 bases from V and 0 bases from J, with 6 bases between. The CDR3 contains 16 residues. Germline V CDR1 and CDR2: LGHNA, YNFKEQ. The CDR3 nucleotides read TGTGCCAGCAGCCAAGAGGTCCTCTCTGGGGCCAACGTCCTGACTTTC. It encodes CASSQEVLSGANVLTF.

This chain joins TRBV29-1 and TRBJ2-7; 15 positions match TRBD2. The junction had 6 bases not matched to a gene; V was cut back by 0 bases and J by 0 bases. The CDR3 consists of 18 residues. Germline V gene lookup returns CDR1 SQVTM and CDR2 ANQGSEA. CDR3 sequence: CSVEERGLAGGASYEQYF. CDR3 DNA sequence: TGCAGCGTTGAAGAGAGGGGACTAGCGGGGGGTGCCTCCTACGAGCAGTACTTC.

This clonotype came up many times. The chain couples TRBV7-8 to TRBJ2-3, with D perhaps given as TRBD1 or TRBD2 (5 bases each). Trimming stripped 5 bases from V and 0 bases from J, with 15 bases between. CDR1 SGHVS and CDR2 FQNEAQ come from the germline V gene. The CDR3 is 16 amino acids. CDR3 protein: CASSPRRTTSTDTQYF. The CDR3 DNA follows: TGTGCCAGCAGCCCTCGGAGGACAACTAGCACAGATACGCAGTATTTT. Variable domain in full (rest from reference TRBV7-8 and TRBJ2-3): GAGVSQSPRYKVAKRGQDVALRCDPISGHVSLFWYQQALGQGPEFLTYFQNEAQLDKSGLPSDRFFAERPEGSVSTLKIQRTQQEDSAVYLCASSPRRTTSTDTQYFGPGTRLTVL.

This clonotype was counted at least ten times. The chain uses TRBV6-4 and TRBJ2-3; perhaps TRBD1 as D (5 bases). Germline V gene lookup returns CDR1 MRHNA and CDR2 SNTAGT. V was shortened by 6 bases and J by 0 bases, with 7 bases between the two germline ends. The CDR3 length is 13 residues. CDR3 residues: CASSYRSTDTQYF. CDR3 coding DNA: TGTGCCAGCAGCTACAGGAGCACAGATACGCAGTATTTT.

This clonotype came up many times. V usage is TRBV5-1 and J usage is TRBJ1-4; no firm D call. CDR3 length: 15 residues. V was clipped by 0 bases and J by 8 bases, with 14 bases between them. Germline V CDR1 and CDR2: SGHRS, YFSETQ. Written as DNA, the CDR3 is TGCGCCAGCAGCTTGGACTCGGGGATTGGCGAAAAACTGTTTTTT. Its protein is CASSLDSGIGEKLFF.

This clonotype showed up just a few times. V and J are TRBV7-6 and TRBJ2-7, with TRBD2 as a possible D gene (5 bases). CDR1 and CDR2 (germline): SGHVS, FNYEAQ. V gave up 5 bases and J gave up 2 bases, with 13 bases separating them. The CDR3 covers 14 residues. Here the CDR3 DNA reads TGTGCCAGCAGCCAATATACCGGGACCTACGAGCAGTACTTC. Its translation: CASSQYTGTYEQYF.

This clonotype has a handful of counts. This rearrangement joins TRBV18 to TRBJ2-3; D is perhaps TRBD2 (5 bases). V gave up 1 base and J gave up 2 bases, with 7 bases separating them. This CDR3 is built from 14 residues. Germline assignment: CDR1 KGHSH and CDR2 LQKENI. CDR3 residues: CASSPQGDTDTQYF. In DNA form, the CDR3 reads TGTGCCAGCTCACCACAGGGAGACACAGATACGCAGTATTTT.

The chain is built from TRBV7-6 and TRBJ2-1, with D unresolved. Germline V gene data show CDR1 as SGHVS and CDR2 as FNYEAQ. This CDR3 is 16 amino acids long. Deletions cut 2 bases from V and 0 bases from J, with 11 bases between. In DNA, the CDR3 is TGTGCCAGCAGCTTAAGGACCGTTAGCTCCTACAATGAGCAGTTCTTC. Its translation is CASSLRTVSSYNEQFF.

This clonotype came up a few times. The chain carries TRBV14 and TRBJ1-1; D not certain. CDR1 is SGHDN, CDR2 FVKESK, per germline. The V gene lost 0 bases and the J gene lost 7 bases, with 15 bases spanning the gap. This CDR3 region has 15 residues. The chain's CDR3 is CASSQEEVREGEAFF. CDR3 DNA sequence: TGTGCCAGCAGCCAAGAAGAGGTGAGGGAAGGTGAAGCTTTCTTT.

This clonotype was observed a few times. The chain recombines TRBV24-1 with TRBJ2-3; the D is unclear. Germline V gives CDR1 KGHDR, CDR2 SFDVKD. Trimming cost V 7 bases and J 2 bases, with 9 bases left between them. There are 13 residues in the CDR3. In nucleotides, the CDR3 is TGTGCCACCAGCCAGCTATACACAGATACGCAGTATTTT. Amino acid sequence: CATSQLYTDTQYF.

This chain connects TRBV6-5 to TRBJ2-5; D is uncertain. The V gene's germline CDR1 is MNHEY and CDR2 SVGAGI. The V end was cut by 2 bases, the J end by 4 bases, with 11 bases between. The CDR3 runs 14 residues. CDR3 in amino acids: CASSYPGSGETQYF. The CDR3 DNA reads TGTGCCAGCAGTTACCCTGGGTCGGGAGAGACCCAGTACTTC.

This clonotype was counted between two and nine times. The rearrangement links TRBV4-2 to TRBJ2-1; no reliable D call. The CDR3 is made up of 15 amino acids. The V gene lost 0 bases and the J gene lost 5 bases, with 11 bases spanning the gap. From germline, CDR1 is LGHNA and CDR2 YNFKEQ. The DNA of the CDR3 is TGTGCCAGCAGCCAAGAGTGGGCTAGTAACAATGAGCAGTTCTTC. Protein: CASSQEWASNNEQFF.

This clonotype was detected ten times or more. The chain uses TRBV6-4 and TRBJ2-3, with a possible D match to TRBD2 (5 bases). V shed 2 bases and J shed 4 bases, with 13 bases lying between them. Per germline, CDR1 MRHNA and CDR2 SNTAGT. The CDR3 consists of 15 residues. The CDR3 DNA reads as TGTGCCAGCAGTGACGAGGGTGCTAGCTCAGATACGCAGTATTTT. Translation gives CASSDEGASSDTQYF.

This clonotype was detected a few times. The rearrangement links TRBV4-2 to TRBJ1-1, with 8 bases matching TRBD1. Germline values: CDR1 LGHNA, CDR2 YNFKEQ. V trimming: 0 bases; J trimming: 5 bases; junction bases outside the gene matches: 5. The CDR3 totals 15 residues. The DNA of the CDR3 is TGTGCCAGCAGCCAAGATAGACAGGGGTGGACTGAAGCTTTCTTT. Its protein product is CASSQDRQGWTEAFF.